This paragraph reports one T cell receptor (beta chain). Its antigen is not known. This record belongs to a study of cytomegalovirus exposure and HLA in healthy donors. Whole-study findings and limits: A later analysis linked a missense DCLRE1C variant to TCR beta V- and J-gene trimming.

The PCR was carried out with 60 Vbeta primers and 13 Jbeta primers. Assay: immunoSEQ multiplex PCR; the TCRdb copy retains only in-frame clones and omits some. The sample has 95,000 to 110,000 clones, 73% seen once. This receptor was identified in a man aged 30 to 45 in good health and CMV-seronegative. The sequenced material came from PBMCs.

The DNA for the CDR3 is TGTGCCAGCAGCCAACCGGCGGGGTGGTCACCCCTCCACTTT. It codes for CASSQPAGWSPLHF. The V and J genes are TRBV7-9 and TRBJ1-6; D call uncertain. Trimming stripped 5 bases from V and 10 bases from J, with 15 bases between. Per the germline V gene, CDR1 is SEHNR and CDR2 is FQNEAQ (reference sequence). The CDR3 sequence is 14 residues long.